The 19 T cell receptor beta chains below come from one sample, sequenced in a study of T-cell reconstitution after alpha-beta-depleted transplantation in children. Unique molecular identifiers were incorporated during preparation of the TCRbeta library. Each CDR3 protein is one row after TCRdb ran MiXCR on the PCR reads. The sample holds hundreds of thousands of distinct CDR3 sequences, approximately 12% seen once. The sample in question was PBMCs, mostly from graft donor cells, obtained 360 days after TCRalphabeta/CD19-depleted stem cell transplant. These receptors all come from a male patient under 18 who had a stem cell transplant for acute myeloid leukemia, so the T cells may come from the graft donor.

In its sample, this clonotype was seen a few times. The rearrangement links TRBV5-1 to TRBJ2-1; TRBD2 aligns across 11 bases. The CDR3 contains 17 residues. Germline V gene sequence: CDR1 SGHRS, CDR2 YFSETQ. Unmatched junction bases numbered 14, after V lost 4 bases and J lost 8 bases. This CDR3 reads CASSQMRLAGRKDEQFF. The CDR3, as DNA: TGCGCCAGCAGCCAGATGAGACTAGCGGGGAGGAAGGATGAGCAGTTCTTC.

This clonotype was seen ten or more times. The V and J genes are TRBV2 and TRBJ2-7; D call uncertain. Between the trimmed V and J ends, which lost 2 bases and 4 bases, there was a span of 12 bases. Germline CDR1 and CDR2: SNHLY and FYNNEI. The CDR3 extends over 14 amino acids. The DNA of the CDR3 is TGTGCCAGCAGTGAAAGAGCCCCTGCATACGAGCAGTACTTC. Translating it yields CASSERAPAYEQYF.

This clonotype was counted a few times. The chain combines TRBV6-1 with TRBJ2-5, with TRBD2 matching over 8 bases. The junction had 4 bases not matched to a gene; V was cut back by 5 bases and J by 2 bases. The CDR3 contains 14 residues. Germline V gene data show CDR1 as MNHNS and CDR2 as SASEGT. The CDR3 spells CASSPGTRQETQYF. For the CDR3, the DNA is TGTGCCAGCAGTCCTGGGACTAGACAAGAGACCCAGTACTTC.

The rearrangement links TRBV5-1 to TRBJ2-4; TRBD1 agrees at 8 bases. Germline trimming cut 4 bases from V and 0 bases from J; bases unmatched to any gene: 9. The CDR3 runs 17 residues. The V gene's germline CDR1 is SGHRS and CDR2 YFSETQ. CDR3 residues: CASSQTGTGLAKNIQYF. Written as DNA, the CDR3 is TGCGCCAGCAGCCAGACTGGGACAGGCCTAGCCAAAAACATTCAGTACTTC.

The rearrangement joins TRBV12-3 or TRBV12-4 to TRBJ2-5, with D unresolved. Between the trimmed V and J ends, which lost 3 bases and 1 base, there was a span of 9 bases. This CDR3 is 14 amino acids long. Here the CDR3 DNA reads TGTGCCAGCAGTTTGAGGAGCGCCCAAGAGACCCAGTACTTC. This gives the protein CASSLRSAQETQYF.

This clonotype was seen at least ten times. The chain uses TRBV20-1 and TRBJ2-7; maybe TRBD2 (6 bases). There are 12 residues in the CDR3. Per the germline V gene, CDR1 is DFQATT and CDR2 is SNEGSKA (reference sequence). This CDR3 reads CSAGRLDLEQYF. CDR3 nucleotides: TGCAGCGCGGGGCGACTAGACCTCGAGCAGTACTTC.

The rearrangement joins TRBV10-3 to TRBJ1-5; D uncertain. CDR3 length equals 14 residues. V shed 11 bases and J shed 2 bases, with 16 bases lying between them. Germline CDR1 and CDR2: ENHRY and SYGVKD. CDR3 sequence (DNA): TGTGCCGTCTCGGAGGGTAATGGCAATCAGCCCCAGCATTTT. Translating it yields CAVSEGNGNQPQHF.

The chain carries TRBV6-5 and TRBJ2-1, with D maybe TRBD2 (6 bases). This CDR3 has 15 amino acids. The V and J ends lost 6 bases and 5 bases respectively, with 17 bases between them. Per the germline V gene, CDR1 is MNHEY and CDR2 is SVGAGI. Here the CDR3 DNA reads TGTGCCAGCAGACCACCGGGACTGCTCCACAATGAGCAGTTCTTC. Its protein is CASRPPGLLHNEQFF.

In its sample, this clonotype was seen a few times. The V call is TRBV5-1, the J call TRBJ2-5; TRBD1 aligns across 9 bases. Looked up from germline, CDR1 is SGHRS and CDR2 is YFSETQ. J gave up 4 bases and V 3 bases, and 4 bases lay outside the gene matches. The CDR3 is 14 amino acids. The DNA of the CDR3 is TGCGCCAGCAGCTGGGACAGGGTACCAGAGACCCAGTACTTC. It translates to CASSWDRVPETQYF.

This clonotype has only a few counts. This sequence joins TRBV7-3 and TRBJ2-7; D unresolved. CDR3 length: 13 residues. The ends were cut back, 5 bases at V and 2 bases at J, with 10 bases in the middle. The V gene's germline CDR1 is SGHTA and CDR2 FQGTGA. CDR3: CASSPTPTYEQYF. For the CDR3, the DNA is TGTGCCAGCAGCCCGACCCCAACCTACGAGCAGTACTTC.

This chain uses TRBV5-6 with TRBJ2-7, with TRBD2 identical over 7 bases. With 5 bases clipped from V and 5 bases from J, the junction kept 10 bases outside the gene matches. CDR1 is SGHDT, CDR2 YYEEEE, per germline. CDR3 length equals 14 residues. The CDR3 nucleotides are TGTGCCAGCAGTTACGTTGGACTAGTCGACGAGCAGTACTTC. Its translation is CASSYVGLVDEQYF.

This CDR3 reads CASSWGTGGLVNYGYTF. CDR3 DNA sequence: TGCGCCAGCAGCTGGGGGACAGGGGGCCTTGTAAACTATGGCTACACCTTC. The chain combines TRBV5-1 with TRBJ1-2, with 12 positions matching TRBD1. From germline, CDR1 is SGHRS and CDR2 YFSETQ. This CDR3 is built from 17 residues. V trimming: 3 bases; J trimming: 2 bases; junction bases outside the gene matches: 8. Full variable domain (rest looked up from reference TRBV5-1 and TRBJ1-2): KAGVTQTPRYLIKTRGQQVTLSCSPISGHRSVSWYQQTPGQGLQFLFEYFSETQRNKGNFPGRFSGRQFSNSRSEMNVSTLELGDSALYLCASSWGTGGLVNYGYTFGSGTRLTVV.

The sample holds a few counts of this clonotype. CDR3 in DNA: TGTGCCAGCAGCAAATGCCCCGACAGGGGAGAGACAGATACGCAGTATTTT. This codes for CASSKCPDRGETDTQYF. This rearrangement joins TRBV21-1 to TRBJ2-3; the D segment call TRBD1 is taken from the table without a DNA check. TRBV21-1 is given as a pseudogene. The CDR3 extends over 17 amino acids.

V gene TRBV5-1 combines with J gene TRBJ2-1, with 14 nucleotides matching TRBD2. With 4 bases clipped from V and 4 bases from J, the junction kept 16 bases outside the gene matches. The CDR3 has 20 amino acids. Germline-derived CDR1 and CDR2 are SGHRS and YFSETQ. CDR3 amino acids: CASSPRGGLAGEVQYNEQFF. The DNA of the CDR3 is TGCGCCAGCAGCCCCCGGGGGGGACTAGCGGGAGAGGTTCAGTACAATGAGCAGTTCTTC.

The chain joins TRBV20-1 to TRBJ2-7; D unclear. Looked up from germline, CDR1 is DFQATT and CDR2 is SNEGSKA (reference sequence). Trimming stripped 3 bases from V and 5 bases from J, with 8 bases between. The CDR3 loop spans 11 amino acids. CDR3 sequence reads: CSASIGDEQYF. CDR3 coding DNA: TGCAGTGCTAGCATCGGTGACGAGCAGTACTTC.

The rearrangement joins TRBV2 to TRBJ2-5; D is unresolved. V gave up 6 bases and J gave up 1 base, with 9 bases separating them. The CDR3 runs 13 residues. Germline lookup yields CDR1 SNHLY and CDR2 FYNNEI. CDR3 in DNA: TGTGCCAGCAGGGAGAGCATCCAAGAGACCCAGTACTTC. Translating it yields CASRESIQETQYF.

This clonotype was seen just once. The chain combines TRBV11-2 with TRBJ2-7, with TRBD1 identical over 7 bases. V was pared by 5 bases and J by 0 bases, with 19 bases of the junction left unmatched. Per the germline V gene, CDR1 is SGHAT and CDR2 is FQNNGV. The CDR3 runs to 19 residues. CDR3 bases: TGTGCCAGCAGCCACACACAGGGGTTCGGTAGATACCGCTCCTACGAGCAGTACTTC. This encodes CASSHTQGFGRYRSYEQYF. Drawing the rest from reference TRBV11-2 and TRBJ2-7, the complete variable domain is EAGVAQSPRYKIIEKRQSVAFWCNPISGHATLYWYQQILGQGPKLLIQFQNNGVVDDSQLPKDRFSAERLKGVDSTLKIQPAKLEDSAVYLCASSHTQGFGRYRSYEQYFGPGTRLTVT.

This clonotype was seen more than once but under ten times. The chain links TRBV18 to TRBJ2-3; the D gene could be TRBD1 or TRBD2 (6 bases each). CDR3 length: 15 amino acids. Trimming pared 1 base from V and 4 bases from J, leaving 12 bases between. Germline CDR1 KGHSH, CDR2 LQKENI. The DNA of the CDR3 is TGTGCCAGCTCACCACTGACGGGGGCCGCAGATACGCAGTATTTT. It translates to CASSPLTGAADTQYF.

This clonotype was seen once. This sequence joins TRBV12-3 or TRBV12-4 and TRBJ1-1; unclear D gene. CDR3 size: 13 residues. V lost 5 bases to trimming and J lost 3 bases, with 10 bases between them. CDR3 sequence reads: CASSTCRYTEAFF. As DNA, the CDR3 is TGTGCCAGCAGTACATGCAGGTACACTGAAGCTTTCTTT.